These 5 T cell receptor beta chains were sequenced from one sample in a study of T cell responses to AZD1222 COVID-19 vaccine. TCRdb's table, derived via immunoSEQ multiplex PCR, lists solely in-frame clones and lacks some. The sample has some 170,000 clones, around 90% seen once. The sequenced sample was peripheral blood, obtained on day 0 of AZD1222 vaccination. Receptor source: an adult in good health.

This chain joins TRBV30 and TRBJ1-1; no clear D gene. The CDR3 has 15 residues. CDR1 is GTSNPN, CDR2 SVGIG, per germline (reference sequence). V gave up 3 bases and J gave up 3 bases, with 17 bases separating them. CDR3 coding DNA: TGTGCCTGGAGCCCCTTATGGTCCGGAGACACTGAAGCTTTCTTT. This gives the protein CAWSPLWSGDTEAFF.

V and J are TRBV19 and TRBJ1-1; a possible D gene is TRBD1 (6 bases). CDR1 and CDR2 (germline): LNHDA, SQIVND (reference sequence). Trimming pared 5 bases from V and 10 bases from J, leaving 14 bases between. This CDR3 comprises 12 residues. In nucleotides, the CDR3 is TGTGCCAGTAGTGTCGTACAGGGAGTAGCTTTCTTT. It yields the protein CASSVVQGVAFF.

The V gene is TRBV18, the J gene TRBJ1-2, with D unclear. Trimming took off 4 bases at V and 6 bases at J, with 18 bases between the two ends. The CDR3 runs 15 residues. The V gene's germline CDR1 is KGHSH and CDR2 LQKENI. CDR3 DNA: TGTGCCAGCTCACTAGATGTGAGGGTGCGGAATGGCTACACCTTC. Translation: CASSLDVRVRNGYTF.

The genes are TRBV28 and TRBJ2-1; 9 nucleotides align to TRBD2. V lost 3 bases, J lost 6 bases, and 12 bases stayed unmatched. Germline CDR1 reads MDHEN; CDR2 reads SYDVKM. The CDR3 spans 17 residues. The CDR3 nucleotides are TGTGCCAGCAGTTTCGTAGGGCGGGAGGGCCTGGCCAATGAGCAGTTCTTC. Its protein product is CASSFVGREGLANEQFF.

The rearrangement uses TRBV29-1 and TRBJ2-5; D not certain. The CDR3 runs to 17 residues. Trimming took 3 bases from V and 0 from J, leaving 20 bases between them. Germline V CDR1 and CDR2: SQVTM, ANQGSEA. CDR3 DNA: TGCAGCGTTGATGGCGAGGCGGATAGCATGTACCAAGAGACCCAGTACTTC. Translated: CSVDGEADSMYQETQYF.